Each of the 29 T cell receptor beta chains below was sequenced from the same sample in a study of blood T cell repertoires in COVID-19. Using immunoSEQ multiplex PCR, the repertoire was profiled, and TCRdb retains in-frame clones only, with some absent. Among 200,000 to 300,000 clones listed, roughly 76% were seen once. Sequencing input: peripheral blood. The source of these receptors is a woman older than 75 with COVID-19, enrolled during active disease.

The rearrangement joins TRBV11-2 to TRBJ2-3; 12 bases fit TRBD2. CDR1 and CDR2 (germline): SGHAT, FQNNGV. V was clipped by 2 bases and J by 1 base; unmatched bases: 7. The CDR3 sequence is 18 residues long. The CDR3 protein is CASSLRSRTSGGTDTQYF. Written as DNA, the CDR3 is TGTGCCAGCAGCTTAAGGTCTAGGACTAGCGGGGGCACAGATACGCAGTATTTT.

As DNA, the CDR3 is TGTGCCAGTGCTACGGACAGGGCCAACTCTGGAAACACCATATATTTT. It specifies CASATDRANSGNTIYF. The chain employs TRBV19 and TRBJ1-3, with 8 bases that match TRBD1. CDR3 size: 16 residues. V lost 8 bases and J lost 0; bases outside the gene matches: 9. CDR1 and CDR2 (germline): LNHDA, SQIVND (reference sequence).

The V call is TRBV10-3, the J call TRBJ1-2, with no clear D. V was shortened by 6 bases and J by 6 bases, with 11 bases between the two germline ends. From germline, CDR1 is ENHRY and CDR2 SYGVKD. The CDR3 totals 12 residues. As DNA, the CDR3 is TGTGCCATCAGCCCCAACTTGGATGGCTACACCTTC. This translates into CAISPNLDGYTF.

The count of this clone is one. The chain joins TRBV18 to TRBJ1-5; D is uncertain. This CDR3 region has 13 residues. The germline V gene encodes CDR1 KGHSH and CDR2 LQKENI. V lost 2 bases, J lost 2 bases, and 4 bases lay in between. CDR3 bases: TGTGCCAGCTCACCATCTCGCAATCAGCCCCAGCATTTT. Its translation is CASSPSRNQPQHF. Using reference TRBV18 and TRBJ1-5 for the parts outside the CDR3, the full variable domain is NAGVMQNPRHLVRRRGQEARLRCSPMKGHSHVYWYRQLPEEGLKFMVYLQKENIIDESGMPKERFSAEFPKEGPSILRIQQVVRGDSAAYFCASSPSRNQPQHFGDGTRLSIL.

The chain joins TRBV6-5 to TRBJ1-1, with a weak D call TRBD1 (5 bases). The CDR3 consists of 14 residues. V was shortened by 0 bases and J by 0 bases, with 5 bases between the two germline ends. Germline loops: CDR1 MNHEY, CDR2 SVGAGI. The CDR3 protein is CASSYSGVNTEAFF. The CDR3 DNA sequence: TGTGCCAGCAGTTACTCAGGGGTGAACACTGAAGCTTTCTTT.

In its sample, this clone was seen once. The chain is built from TRBV5-1 and TRBJ2-7; 9 positions agree with TRBD1. Germline V gives CDR1 SGHRS, CDR2 YFSETQ. This CDR3 is 14 amino acids long. Trimming at V came to 3 bases and at J to 5 bases, leaving 6 bases not matched to a gene. The CDR3 region has the DNA TGCGCCAGCAGCTCCCGGGACAGGGTAGACGAGCAGTACTTC. It yields the protein CASSSRDRVDEQYF.

Notes on this clone: Other DNA variants within this sample encode the same CDR3. The V and J genes are TRBV12-3 or TRBV12-4 and TRBJ1-1; the D is unclear. With 3 bases removed from V and 1 base from J, the gap between germline ends came to 6 bases. This CDR3 is 13 amino acids long. CDR3 protein: CASSFGQNTEAFF. The DNA of the CDR3 is TGTGCCAGCAGTTTCGGTCAGAACACTGAAGCTTTCTTT.

The rearrangement joins TRBV14 to TRBJ1-3; D is unclear. The CDR3 is made up of 15 amino acids. V lost 0 bases and J lost 5, with 11 bases in between. Germline V gene sequence: CDR1 SGHDN, CDR2 FVKESK. CDR3 in DNA: TGTGCCAGCAGCCAAGAGTGGCGGTCCCGAAACACCATATATTTT. Its translation: CASSQEWRSRNTIYF.

The rearrangement links TRBV7-2 to TRBJ2-7, with 8 nucleotides matching TRBD2. With V trimmed by 5 bases and J by 0 bases, 9 bases remained unmatched. Germline assignment: CDR1 SGHTA and CDR2 FQGNSA. The CDR3 spans 16 residues. The CDR3 reads CASSQKGGTSSYEQYF. The CDR3 region has the DNA TGTGCCAGCAGCCAAAAGGGCGGGACTAGCTCCTACGAGCAGTACTTC.

This clone was counted a single time. The V call is TRBV7-8, the J call TRBJ2-3; 9 nucleotides agree with TRBD2. The CDR3 is made up of 17 amino acids. The V gene end was trimmed by 0 bases and the J gene end by 6 bases; junction bases not matched to a gene: 10. Germline V lookup: CDR1 SGHVS, CDR2 FQNEAQ. CDR3 sequence reads: CASSLAHLAGKSDTQYF. The CDR3 DNA follows: TGTGCCAGCAGCTTAGCACATCTAGCGGGGAAATCGGATACGCAGTATTTT.

This clone has only a few counts. The rearrangement links TRBV27 to TRBJ2-5, with 15 bases identical to TRBD2. The germline gives CDR1 MNHEY, CDR2 SMNVEV (reference sequence). Unmatched junction bases numbered 3, after V lost 2 bases and J lost 5 bases. This CDR3 contains 16 residues. This chain's CDR3 is CASSLGLAGGRETQYF. The CDR3 DNA is TGTGCCAGCAGTTTAGGACTAGCGGGAGGGCGGGAGACCCAGTACTTC.

The gene calls are TRBV7-9 and TRBJ1-2; 7 bases are shared with TRBD1. The germline V gene encodes CDR1 SEHNR and CDR2 FQNEAQ (reference sequence). Germline trimming cut 5 bases from V and 4 bases from J; bases unmatched to any gene: 10. The CDR3 runs 15 residues. CDR3: CASSELGQSFYGYTF. In nucleotides, the CDR3 is TGTGCCAGCAGCGAATTGGGACAGAGCTTCTATGGCTACACCTTC.

V usage is TRBV5-1 and J usage is TRBJ2-5, with 10 bases aligning to TRBD2. Germline V gene sequence: CDR1 SGHRS, CDR2 YFSETQ. The CDR3 is 16 amino acids. V lost 4 bases, J lost 4 bases, and 10 bases stayed unmatched. The CDR3 DNA follows: TGCGCCAGCAGCATGAGGACTAGCGGAAGGGTAGAGACCCAGTACTTC. This translates into CASSMRTSGRVETQYF.

The chain carries TRBV18 and TRBJ1-1; D might be TRBD1 (6 bases). The CDR3 has 17 amino acids. The V gene's germline CDR1 is KGHSH and CDR2 LQKENI. Trimming stripped 3 bases from V and 2 bases from J, with 19 bases between. CDR3 loop: CASSPPQGITRNTEAFF. As DNA, the CDR3 is TGTGCCAGCTCACCGCCTCAGGGGATCACTCGAAACACTGAAGCTTTCTTT.

This clone was seen a few times. V gene TRBV2 combines with J gene TRBJ1-2; D is unclear. V dropped 4 bases and J dropped 4 bases, with 10 bases sitting between them. CDR1 and CDR2 from the germline V gene are SNHLY and FYNNEI. This CDR3 region has 13 residues. CDR3 loop: CASSVVLSYGYTF. The CDR3 DNA reads TGTGCCAGCAGTGTAGTACTTAGCTATGGCTACACCTTC.

The chain uses TRBV7-9 and TRBJ1-1, with 7 positions matching TRBD1. Germline V gene data show CDR1 as SEHNR and CDR2 as FQNEAQ (reference sequence). Germline trimming cut 5 bases from V and 11 bases from J; bases unmatched to any gene: 14. The CDR3 consists of 14 residues. The CDR3 bases are TGTGCCAGCAGCCAGGGGGTTTTAGGCGGAGCGGCTTTCTTT. Translating it yields CASSQGVLGGAAFF. The entire variable domain, with the rest obtained from reference TRBV7-9 and TRBJ1-1, is as follows: DTGVSQNPRHKITKRGQNVTFRCDPISEHNRLYWYRQTLGQGPEFLTYFQNEAQLEKSRLLSDRFSAERPKGSFSTLEIQRTEQGDSAMYLCASSQGVLGGAAFFGQGTRLTVV.

The rearrangement links TRBV18 to TRBJ2-4, with 8 bases matching TRBD1. After removal of 6 bases from V and 2 bases from J, the junction contained 9 bases not matched to a gene. CDR3 length: 16 amino acids. Per the germline V gene, CDR1 is KGHSH and CDR2 is LQKENI. The CDR3 coding sequence is TGTGCCAGCTCCCTGACAGGGGCCATTACCAAAAACATTCAGTACTTC. Translating gives CASSLTGAITKNIQYF.

CDR3 sequence reads: CSVTALTARVGGQFF. The CDR3 DNA follows: TGCAGCGTTACCGCGTTGACAGCCAGGGTGGGGGGGCAGTTCTTC. J is TRBJ2-1 and V is TRBV29-1, with D perhaps TRBD2 (6 bases). The CDR3 is made up of 15 amino acids. Deletions cut 5 bases from V and 12 bases from J, with 26 bases between. Germline-derived CDR1 and CDR2 are SQVTM and ANQGSEA.

CDR3 region: CASSAGFGYTF. The CDR3 nucleotides are TGTGCCAGCAGCGCGGGGTTCGGCTACACCTTC. The genes are TRBV11-2 and TRBJ1-2; D unresolved. Germline-derived CDR1 and CDR2 are SGHAT and FQNNGV. The CDR3 has 11 residues. Trimming removed 5 bases at V and 8 bases at J, with 9 bases between.

The chain combines TRBV7-2 with TRBJ2-7; 12 bases map to TRBD2. Germline CDR1 is SGHTA and CDR2 is FQGNSA. V was pared by 1 base and J by 2 bases, with 0 bases of the junction left unmatched. The CDR3 has 15 residues. CDR3 protein: CASSLGTSGTYEQYF. CDR3 coding DNA: TGTGCCAGCAGCTTAGGGACTAGCGGGACCTACGAGCAGTACTTC.

This clone was recorded once. The CDR3 protein is CASSYGAGGPSETQYF. The CDR3 nucleotides are TGTGCCAGCAGTTACGGAGCGGGGGGGCCATCGGAGACCCAGTACTTC. The gene calls are TRBV6-5 and TRBJ2-5, with 10 bases identical to TRBD2. Germline CDR1 MNHEY, CDR2 SVGAGI. Trimming took 2 bases from V and 5 from J; bases not matched to a gene: 8. The CDR3 totals 16 residues.

The genes are TRBV6-5 and TRBJ2-1; 13 bases fit TRBD2. Looked up from germline, CDR1 is MNHEY and CDR2 is SVGAGI. J gave up 10 bases and V 4 bases, and 7 bases lay outside the gene matches. The CDR3 sequence is 15 residues long. Written as DNA, the CDR3 is TGTGCCAGCAGTTGGGGGACTAGCGGGGAAGGGGAGCAGTTCTTC. It translates to CASSWGTSGEGEQFF.

The rearrangement uses TRBV27 and TRBJ1-5; 11 bases align to TRBD1. CDR1 and CDR2 (germline): MNHEY, SMNVEV (reference sequence). This CDR3 region has 18 residues. The V and J ends lost 6 bases and 4 bases, in that order; junction bases with no gene match: 14. The DNA of the CDR3 is TGTGCCAGCAGCTTGATCGCTCCGGGACAGGGGGGGAATCAGCCCCAGCATTTT. Translation: CASSLIAPGQGGNQPQHF.

The chain employs TRBV19 and TRBJ2-1, with D maybe TRBD2 (5 bases). Germline V CDR1 and CDR2: LNHDA, SQIVND (reference sequence). Deletions cut 4 bases from V and 0 bases from J, with 10 bases between. The CDR3 consists of 15 residues. In DNA, the CDR3 is TGTGCCAGTAGTAAAACGGGGAGCTCCTACAATGAGCAGTTCTTC. Its protein product is CASSKTGSSYNEQFF.

In its sample, this clone was seen a few times. Germline is not matched at one junction end, which may reflect a read error. J is TRBJ2-1 and V is TRBV7-7; D unclear. Per germline, CDR1 SSHAT and CDR2 FNYEAQ (reference sequence). This CDR3 is built from 13 residues. CDR3 sequence: CASSSSSYNEQFF. The CDR3 region has the DNA TGTGCTAGCAGCTCCAGCTCCTACAATGAGCAGTTCTTC.

The chain combines TRBV7-8 with TRBJ2-1; D remains unclear. The germline CDR1 and CDR2 sequences are SGHVS and FQNEAQ. The CDR3 consists of 16 residues. V lost 1 base to trimming and J lost 4 bases, with 14 bases between them. The CDR3 DNA is TGTGCCAGCAGCTTAGGAAGCCTCGGGTCTTACAATGAGCAGTTCTTC. It is translated as CASSLGSLGSYNEQFF.

The chain joins TRBV30 to TRBJ2-3; D may be TRBD2 (6 bases). The CDR3 spans 12 residues. Germline CDR1 is GTSNPN and CDR2 is SVGIG (reference sequence). CDR3 sequence: CVGGTSTDTQYF. CDR3 sequence (DNA): TGTGTCGGGGGTACTAGCACAGATACGCAGTATTTT.

V gene TRBV28 combines with J gene TRBJ1-3; a possible D gene is TRBD1 (6 bases). Looked up from germline, CDR1 is MDHEN and CDR2 is SYDVKM. V was clipped by 7 bases and J by 0 bases, with 10 bases between them. CDR3 length equals 14 residues. CDR3 bases: TGTGCCAGCAAGCTAGGGGGCTCTGGAAACACCATATATTTT. Protein sequence: CASKLGGSGNTIYF.

This clone was detected a few times. This chain uses TRBV6-5 with TRBJ1-2; maybe TRBD1 (6 bases). The ends were cut back, 4 bases at V and 4 bases at J, with 13 bases in the middle. In germline, CDR1 is MNHEY, CDR2 SVGAGI. This CDR3 is built from 14 residues. The CDR3: CASSSNGGIYGYTF. DNA of the CDR3: TGTGCCAGCAGTTCAAATGGGGGCATCTATGGCTACACCTTC.